Listed here are 26 T cell receptor beta chains from one sample, sequenced in a study of technical replicates of blood from a handful of donors. Data came from immunoSEQ multiplex PCR; TCRdb stores just in-frame clones and leaves some out. Of 100,000 or so clones in the sample, 95% to 97% were seen once. Input material: T cells isolated from PBMCs. The receptors here all came from a human donor in good health.

The chain uses TRBV7-2 and TRBJ2-7; no firm D call. Per the germline V gene, CDR1 is SGHTA and CDR2 is FQGNSA. This CDR3 comprises 13 residues. Deletions cut 7 bases from V and 1 base from J, with 11 bases between. The CDR3 DNA follows: TGTGCCAGCACCGAATCGGGTTCCTACGAGCAGTACTTC. It yields the protein CASTESGSYEQYF. Drawing the rest from reference TRBV7-2 and TRBJ2-7, the complete variable domain is GAGVSQSPSNKVTEKGKDVELRCDPISGHTALYWYRQSLGQGLEFLIYFQGNSAPDKSGLPSDRFSAERTGGSVSTLTIQRTQQEDSAVYLCASTESGSYEQYFGPGTRLTVT.

The rearrangement links TRBV19 to TRBJ1-5; no reliable D call. V lost 1 base to trimming and J lost 0 bases, with 4 bases between them. CDR1 and CDR2 from the germline V gene are LNHDA and SQIVND (reference sequence). The CDR3 is made up of 14 amino acids. The CDR3 coding sequence is TGTGCCAGTAGTATAGTCCATAGCAATCAGCCCCAGCATTTT. Translated, it gives CASSIVHSNQPQHF.

The chain is built from TRBV2 and TRBJ2-1, with TRBD2 matching over 10 bases. Trimming cost V 3 bases and J 6 bases; bases outside gene matches: 5. Germline V gene lookup returns CDR1 SNHLY and CDR2 FYNNEI. The CDR3 has 15 amino acids. The CDR3 nucleotides are TGTGCCAGCAGTGAGACTAGCGGGTGGGCCAATGAGCAGTTCTTC. As protein: CASSETSGWANEQFF. The whole variable domain, remainder taken from reference TRBV2 and TRBJ2-1, is EPEVTQTPSHQVTQMGQEVILRCVPISNHLYFYWYRQILGQKVEFLVSFYNNEISEKSEIFDDQFSVERPDGSNFTLKIRSTKLEDSAMYFCASSETSGWANEQFFGPGTRLTVL.

The gene calls are TRBV6-4 and TRBJ1-4; no clear D gene. This CDR3 comprises 11 residues. Germline assignment: CDR1 MRHNA and CDR2 SNTAGT. V was pared by 10 bases and J by 5 bases, with 8 bases between. The CDR3 DNA is TGTGCCATACACCTCAATGAAAAACTGTTTTTT. Its translation: CAIHLNEKLFF.

V gene TRBV6-1 combines with J gene TRBJ2-5; possible D gene TRBD1, 5 bases. The ends were cut back, 3 bases at V and 7 bases at J, with 15 bases in the middle. The CDR3 spans 14 residues. CDR1 and CDR2 from the germline V gene are MNHNS and SASEGT. In DNA, the CDR3 is TGTGCCAGCAGTGATATCTCCCAGGGCGGGACCCAGTACTTC. Its protein product is CASSDISQGGTQYF.

This chain joins TRBV29-1 and TRBJ2-7; TRBD2 agrees at 8 bases. Unmatched junction bases numbered 6, after V lost 2 bases and J lost 3 bases. In germline, CDR1 is SQVTM, CDR2 ANQGSEA. The CDR3 runs 14 residues. In DNA, the CDR3 is TGCAGCGTTGAAAACGGGAGCGGGGGCTACGAGCAGTACTTC. Translating gives CSVENGSGGYEQYF.

This chain joins TRBV5-1 and TRBJ2-7; TRBD2 matches 11 bases. Germline V gives CDR1 SGHRS, CDR2 YFSETQ. This CDR3 comprises 13 residues. The junction had 4 bases not matched to a gene; V was cut back by 7 bases and J by 4 bases. In DNA form, the CDR3 reads TGCGCCAGCGCCGGGACTAGCGGATACGAGCAGTACTTC. Its protein product is CASAGTSGYEQYF.

The chain carries TRBV6-5 and TRBJ1-1; tentative D call: TRBD1 (5 bases). V dropped 6 bases and J dropped 4 bases, with 18 bases sitting between them. The CDR3 is 15 amino acids. Per the germline V gene, CDR1 is MNHEY and CDR2 is SVGAGI. In nucleotides, the CDR3 is TGTGCCAGCAGCGGCCGTCTGGGCAGGGTCACTGAAGCTTTCTTT. Protein product: CASSGRLGRVTEAFF.

This chain uses TRBV10-3 with TRBJ2-1; TRBD2 aligns across 10 bases. The trim removed 4 bases at V and 7 bases at J, leaving 7 bases unmatched. Germline-derived CDR1 and CDR2 are ENHRY and SYGVKD. This CDR3 has 15 amino acids. The CDR3 DNA reads as TGTGCCATCAGTGGGGAGCGGGAGGGTCAGAATGAGCAGTTCTTC. Translating gives CAISGEREGQNEQFF.

The chain has TRBV6-5 and TRBJ2-7; a possible D gene is TRBD1 (5 bases). With 5 bases removed from V and 3 bases from J, the gap between germline ends came to 14 bases. This CDR3 contains 14 residues. Germline assignment: CDR1 MNHEY and CDR2 SVGAGI. CDR3 in DNA: TGTGCCAGCAGTCGCCAGGGTTTCGGCTACGAGCAGTACTTC. It translates to CASSRQGFGYEQYF.

The CDR3 is CASSWSGGNTEAFF. The CDR3 region has the DNA TGTGCCAGCAGCTGGAGCGGGGGGAACACTGAAGCTTTCTTT. The chain uses TRBV7-2 and TRBJ1-1; tentative D call: TRBD1 (5 bases). Trimming took off 4 bases at V and 1 base at J, with 10 bases between the two ends. The length of the CDR3 is 14 residues. From germline, CDR1 is SGHTA and CDR2 FQGNSA.

The chain couples TRBV4-1 to TRBJ1-4; 7 bases map to TRBD1. The V gene's germline CDR1 is MGHRA and CDR2 YSYEKL. The CDR3 contains 14 residues. V shed 4 bases, J shed 8 bases, and the junction held 7 bases outside the gene matches. CDR3 residues: CASSLQGKGEKLFF. Written as DNA, the CDR3 is TGCGCCAGCAGCCTACAGGGGAAGGGAGAAAAACTGTTTTTT.

V and J are TRBV18 and TRBJ2-7, with 11 bases that match TRBD2. V lost 4 bases, J lost 0 bases, and 5 bases stayed unmatched. Germline CDR1 and CDR2: KGHSH and LQKENI. The CDR3 runs to 16 residues. The CDR3 DNA follows: TGTGCCAGCTCACTAGGGACTAGCGGTAGCTCCTACGAGCAGTACTTC. This codes for CASSLGTSGSSYEQYF.

This clone was counted once. The rearrangement uses TRBV2 and TRBJ2-4; 8 bases align to TRBD1. Per germline, CDR1 SNHLY and CDR2 FYNNEI. This CDR3 is built from 13 residues. V was pared by 7 bases and J by 5 bases, with 4 bases of the junction left unmatched. The CDR3 spells CASTDRVENIQYF. The CDR3 coding sequence is TGTGCCAGCACGGACAGGGTTGAAAACATTCAGTACTTC.

The V gene is TRBV5-1, the J gene TRBJ2-7, with TRBD1 matching 11 bases. V was clipped by 4 bases and J by 5 bases; unmatched bases: 8. Germline CDR1 reads SGHRS; CDR2 reads YFSETQ. CDR3 length equals 15 residues. In DNA, the CDR3 is TGCGCCAGCAGCCGTTCCCGGGACAGGGGGGACGAGCAGTACTTC. Amino acid sequence: CASSRSRDRGDEQYF.

The V call is TRBV30, the J call TRBJ2-1, with 8 bases fitting TRBD2. CDR3 size: 15 residues. Trimming removed 7 bases from V and 8 bases from J; junction bases left unmatched: 16. Germline-derived CDR1 and CDR2 are GTSNPN and SVGIG (reference sequence). CDR3 sequence reads: CAFYQLAGPWDEQFF. Here the CDR3 DNA reads TGTGCCTTTTACCAGCTAGCGGGCCCCTGGGATGAGCAGTTCTTC.

The gene calls are TRBV4-3 and TRBJ2-1, with 10 nucleotides matching TRBD1. Trimming removed 1 base from V and 4 bases from J; junction bases left unmatched: 4. Germline V gives CDR1 LGHNA, CDR2 YSLEER. This CDR3 spans 16 amino acids. The CDR3 protein is CASSQGGTGVYNEQFF. CDR3 nucleotides: TGCGCCAGCAGCCAAGGCGGGACAGGGGTGTACAATGAGCAGTTCTTC.

The chain has TRBV11-3 and TRBJ2-1, with a weak D call TRBD2 (5 bases). Between the trimmed V and J ends, which lost 1 base and 6 bases, there was a span of 7 bases. The CDR3 loop spans 13 amino acids. Per the germline V gene, CDR1 is SGHNT and CDR2 is YENEEA. Here the CDR3 DNA reads TGTGCCAGCAGCTTAGGACTATTCAATGAGCAGTTCTTC. This codes for CASSLGLFNEQFF.

The CDR3 sequence: CASSSSLAGVETQYF. The CDR3 DNA follows: TGTGCCAGCAGCTCATCTCTAGCGGGAGTGGAGACCCAGTACTTC. V is TRBV5-4 and J is TRBJ2-5; 10 bases match TRBD2. Germline loops: CDR1 SGHNT, CDR2 YYREEE (reference sequence). Losses at the gene ends were 3 bases for V and 5 bases for J; bases not matched to a gene: 7. The CDR3 consists of 15 residues.

V is TRBV6-1 and J is TRBJ2-6; 9 bases fit TRBD1. J was trimmed by 4 bases and V by 2 bases; bases with no gene match: 6. CDR3 size: 17 residues. Germline V gene data show CDR1 as MNHNS and CDR2 as SASEGT. CDR3 in amino acids: CASSEMWTGVGANVLTF. CDR3 bases: TGTGCCAGCAGTGAAATGTGGACAGGGGTCGGGGCCAACGTCCTGACTTTC.

V gene TRBV18 combines with J gene TRBJ1-3, with D possibly matching TRBD1 (5 bases). Deletions cut 7 bases from V and 0 bases from J, with 10 bases between. Germline lookup yields CDR1 KGHSH and CDR2 LQKENI. This CDR3 is built from 14 residues. The chain's CDR3 is CASYQGYSGNTIYF. In nucleotides, the CDR3 is TGTGCCAGCTACCAGGGTTACTCTGGAAACACCATATATTTT.

V usage is TRBV5-4 and J usage is TRBJ2-7; 9 bases fit TRBD2. The CDR3 consists of 14 residues. The germline CDR1 and CDR2 sequences are SGHNT and YYREEE (reference sequence). J lost 0 bases, V lost 6 bases, and 4 bases had no gene match. As DNA, the CDR3 is TGTGCCAGCACCGAGACTAGCGGCTCCTACGAGCAGTACTTC. Amino acid sequence: CASTETSGSYEQYF.

This rearrangement joins TRBV1 to TRBJ1-2; no check of the table's D call, TRBD1, against the DNA was made. TRBV1 is shown as a pseudogene. This CDR3 is built from 13 residues. The DNA for the CDR3 is TGCACCAGCAGCCAGCAGGGTAACTATGGCTACACCTTC. Translation gives CTSSQQGNYGYTF.

The chain carries TRBV28 and TRBJ2-3; maybe TRBD2 (6 bases). The CDR3 has 15 amino acids. CDR1 is MDHEN, CDR2 SYDVKM, per germline. V was shortened by 2 bases and J by 6 bases, with 15 bases between the two germline ends. Here the CDR3 reads CASSLVAGSVDTQYF. DNA for the CDR3: TGTGCCAGCAGTTTAGTCGCGGGGTCAGTGGATACGCAGTATTTT.

J is TRBJ2-1 and V is TRBV27; maybe TRBD2 (6 bases). Germline V gene lookup returns CDR1 MNHEY and CDR2 SMNVEV (reference sequence). This CDR3 is 14 amino acids long. With 1 base removed from V and 6 bases from J, the gap between germline ends came to 10 bases. The DNA of the CDR3 is TGTGCCAGCAGTTTATGGCAGGGAGGCAATGAGCAGTTCTTC. It translates to CASSLWQGGNEQFF.

Remarks on this clone: Since no conserved phenylalanine or tryptophan closes the CDR3, a read error is the likely cause. The limits of the CDR3 on the DNA are not certain, so only TCRdb's listed CDR3 is given. This chain connects TRBV7-8 to TRBJ2-7; the DNA was not used to check the table's D call, TRBD1. Termini included, the CDR3 measures 15 amino acids. CDR1 is SGHVS, CDR2 FQNEAQ, per germline. CDR3 protein: CASSHRVVCLDGYPL.